Listed below are T cell receptor beta chains from one sample, sequenced in a study of T-cell reconstitution after alpha-beta-depleted transplantation in children. TCRdb re-derived calls from the PCR reads in MiXCR, one entry per CDR3 protein. The sample records 250,000 to 400,000 distinct CDR3 sequences, 20% to 30% being singletons. The sample in question was PBMCs, mostly from graft donor cells, obtained 180 days after TCRalphabeta/CD19-depleted stem cell transplant. These receptors were taken from a male patient aged 10 to 17 who had a stem cell transplant for acute lymphoblastic leukemia, so the T cells may come from the graft donor. CDR3s include the opening cysteine and the closing phenylalanine or tryptophan. A D gene is named only where the DNA matches it firmly. Size values are once, few and many counts, or a class for expanded clones, and some rows have none.

V	length	D	size	J	CDR3	DNA
TRBV6-5	17	-	few	TRBJ1-2	CASSYLAGSGLVYGYTF	TGTGCCAGCAGTTACCTAGCGGGGTCGGGGCTTGTCTATGGCTACACCTTC
TRBV7-2	15	TRBD2	-	TRBJ2-5	CASSLVVGLGETQYF	TGTGCCAGCAGCTTAGTCGTAGGACTAGGGGAGACCCAGTACTTC
TRBV20-1	14	TRBD2	few	TRBJ2-7	CSALSGLAGYEQYF	TGCAGTGCGCTGTCCGGACTAGCGGGCTACGAGCAGTACTTC
TRBV4-1	18	TRBD2	-	TRBJ2-6	CASSQGFSGEGRANVLTF	TGCGCCAGCAGCCAAGGTTTTAGCGGGGAAGGGCGGGCCAACGTCCTGACTTTC
TRBV9	14	-	few	TRBJ1-2	CASSVVSENYGYTF	TGTGCCAGCAGCGTAGTGTCAGAAAACTATGGCTACACCTTC
TRBV5-1	17	TRBD2	-	TRBJ2-1	CASSYGPTGGPNNEQFF	TGCGCCAGCAGCTACGGCCCGACGGGAGGGCCGAACAATGAGCAGTTCTTC
TRBV7-4	19	TRBD2	-	TRBJ2-1	CASSLAGLAGERSYNEQFF	TGTGCCAGCAGCTTAGCTGGACTAGCGGGAGAGAGGTCCTACAATGAGCAGTTCTTC
TRBV7-6	16	TRBD2	-	TRBJ2-2	CASSFLAGEPTGELFF	TGTGCCAGCAGCTTTTTAGCGGGAGAGCCAACCGGGGAGCTGTTTTTT
TRBV29-1	12	-	-	TRBJ2-5	CSVSIFQETQHF	TGCAGCGTTTCTATATTCCAAGAGACCCAGCACTTC
TRBV6-6	13	-	few	TRBJ2-7	CASSYSTVRDDYF	TGTGCCAGCAGTTACTCGACAGTGAGGGACGACTATTTC
TRBV7-9	13	-	-	TRBJ1-6	CASSSRQFSPLHF	TGTGCCAGCAGCTCCCGACAGTTCTCACCCCTCCACTTT
TRBV6-1	14	-	few	TRBJ2-2	CASSPTYNTGELFF	TGTGCCAGCAGTCCTACTTACAACACCGGGGAGCTGTTTTTT
TRBV20-1	13	-	-	TRBJ2-7	CSAPYTSSYEQYF	TGCAGTGCGCCGTACACCAGCTCCTACGAGCAGTACTTC
TRBV27	14	-	few	TRBJ1-5	CASSPRGWHQPQHF	TGTGCCAGCAGTCCCAGGGGATGGCATCAGCCCCAGCATTTT
TRBV21-1	13	-	once	TRBJ2-5	CASCGRFVETQYF	TGTGCCAGCTGCGGACGTTTTGTGGAGACCCAGTACTTC
TRBV5-5	14	TRBD1	-	TRBJ1-5	CASSLTGVGQPQHF	TGTGCCAGCAGCCTGACAGGGGTAGGTCAGCCCCAGCATTTT
TRBV7-7	15	-	-	TRBJ2-5	CASSYSWESQETQYF	TGTGCCAGCAGCTATTCTTGGGAGTCTCAAGAGACCCAGTACTTC
TRBV5-1	14	-	few	TRBJ2-2	CASRVSSNTGELFF	TGCGCCAGCAGGGTGAGCAGCAACACCGGGGAGCTGTTTTTT
TRBV5-1	15	-	-	TRBJ2-6	CASGPQLAGANVLTF	TGCGCCAGCGGGCCCCAGTTGGCCGGGGCCAACGTCCTGACTTTC
TRBV9	12	-	few	TRBJ2-7	CASSPLEGKQYF	TGTGCCAGCAGCCCCTTGGAGGGGAAGCAGTACTTC
TRBV9	17	TRBD1	few	TRBJ1-4	CASSPTGSGGTNEKLFF	TGTGCCAGCAGCCCGACAGGGTCGGGAGGAACTAATGAAAAACTGTTTTTT
TRBV20-1	13	-	few	TRBJ1-1	CSARTPLNTEAFF	TGCAGTGCTAGGACGCCGTTGAACACTGAAGCTTTCTTT
TRBV5-1	14	TRBD2	-	TRBJ2-1	CASTLAGTGLEQFF	TGCGCCAGCACACTAGCGGGGACCGGATTGGAGCAGTTCTTC